A single sample gave rise to the 4 T cell receptor beta chains below, sequenced in a study of radiation and T cells in renal cell carcinoma. Regarding time point: blood 4 weeks post-SBRT, at nephrectomy. Regarding treatment: 15 Gy SBRT to primary tumor, nephrectomy 4 weeks later. Sequencing was performed with immunoSEQ multiplex PCR; in TCRdb, only in-frame clones are kept and a portion is missing. The data hold more than 120,000 clones, with roughly 90% observed a single time. Sequencing used blood, obtained from a patient whose treatment included radiotherapy and nephrectomy. The receptors were gathered from a woman aged 45 to 65 with renal cell carcinoma.

This clone showed up just a few times. The CDR3 loop reads CASSQILHSSYEQYF. As DNA, the CDR3 is TGTGCCAGCAGTCAAATCCTCCACAGCTCCTACGAGCAGTACTTC. V is TRBV28 and J is TRBJ2-7; D gene unclear. CDR3 length: 15 residues. Germline V gives CDR1 MDHEN, CDR2 SYDVKM. V lost 5 bases, J lost 0 bases, and 14 bases lay in between. Full variable domain (outside the CDR3, taken from reference TRBV28 and TRBJ2-7): DVKVTQSSRYLVKRTGEKVFLECVQDMDHENMFWYRQDPGLGLRLIYFSYDVKMKEKGDIPEGYSVSREKKERFSLILESASTNQTSMYLCASSQILHSSYEQYFGPGTRLTVT.

The chain links TRBV28 to TRBJ2-7; D is possibly TRBD2 (5 bases). V shed 6 bases and J shed 6 bases, with 18 bases lying between them. From germline, CDR1 is MDHEN and CDR2 SYDVKM. The CDR3 length is 14 residues. CDR3 sequence: CASRTPRGTPEQYF. The DNA of the CDR3 is TGTGCCAGCAGGACCCCCCGGGGAACTCCCGAGCAGTACTTC.

This chain uses TRBV18 with TRBJ1-1, with 8 bases matching TRBD1. V was pared by 0 bases and J by 7 bases, with 4 bases of the junction left unmatched. The CDR3 spans 14 residues. From germline, CDR1 is KGHSH and CDR2 LQKENI. CDR3 in DNA: TGTGCCAGCTCACCACCGGACAGGGCGATTGAAGCTTTCTTT. It translates to CASSPPDRAIEAFF.

This rearrangement joins TRBV10-3 to TRBJ2-3; TRBD2 is a possible D gene (6 bases). Germline V gene sequence: CDR1 ENHRY, CDR2 SYGVKD. The CDR3 contains 14 residues. Trimming stripped 5 bases from V and 2 bases from J, with 11 bases between. For the CDR3, the DNA is TGTGCCATCAGTCTTAGCGGCCCCACAGATACGCAGTATTTT. Protein sequence: CAISLSGPTDTQYF.